The rows below give T cell receptor beta chains drawn from one sample of a study of human T cells and chemical hapten exposure. MiXCR, run by TCRdb on the RACE reads, gives a single entry per CDR3 protein. The sample yields more than 250,000 distinct CDR3 sequences, over 8% seen once. This sample comprised whole blood, obtained in connection with sensitization to the hapten diphenylcyclopropenone (DPC). The origin of the receptors is a woman between 35 and 50 years old with alopecia areata. Some clones in this sample may be carry-over from other donors' samples. CDR3s include the opening cysteine and the closing phenylalanine or tryptophan. The D gene is left open where the match is weak. For some rows the clone size is stated as once, few or many, or as a class when expanded; others skip it.

>few|TRBJ2-4|-|TRBV5-1
TGCGCCAGCGCTCTAGACTTCCCGGCGGAAAACATTCAGTACTTC
CASALDFPAENIQYF
>few|TRBJ2-3|-|TRBV12-3/TRBV12-4
TGTGCCAGCAGTACCTCCGGGACACTTAGGGCAGATACGCAGTATTTT
CASSTSGTLRADTQYF
>many|TRBJ1-2|-|TRBV29-1
TGCAGCGTTGGGCTCAGGGCCAACTATGGCTACACCTTC
CSVGLRANYGYTF
>few|TRBJ1-6|-|TRBV7-3
TGTGCCAGCAGCTTAGAGGGTAGGGGTTCACCCCTCCATTTT
CASSLEGRGSPLHF
>many|TRBJ1-5|-|TRBV7-9
TGTGCCAGCAGCCCCGGACACGGTCAAGAGCCCCAGCATTTT
CASSPGHGQEPQHF
>many|TRBJ2-5|-|TRBV7-2
TGTGCCAGCAGCTTAATCCGCAGTATGGGCCAAGAGACCCAGTACTTC
CASSLIRSMGQETQYF
>many|TRBJ1-6|TRBD1|TRBV27
TGTGCCAGCCGCGGACAGGGGAATTCACCCCTCCACTTT
CASRGQGNSPLHF
>-|TRBJ2-5|-|TRBV7-2
TGTGCCAGCAGCTCTTTAGGACGTTTATCCCAAGAGACCCAGTACTTC
CASSSLGRLSQETQYF
>-|TRBJ2-2|-|TRBV6-2/TRBV6-3
TGTGCCAGTAGGAGGGAAGGCGGGAACACCGGGGAGCTGTTTTTT
CASRREGGNTGELFF
>-|TRBJ2-7|-|TRBV12-3/TRBV12-4
TGTGCCAGCAGTTTAAACGGGGCCCCCTACGAGCAGTACTTC
CASSLNGAPYEQYF
>few|TRBJ1-4|-|TRBV5-4
TGTGCCAGCAGCCGGTCTGGGCAGGGTAATGAAAAACTGTTTTTT
CASSRSGQGNEKLFF
>-|TRBJ2-1|TRBD2|TRBV2
TGTGCCAGCCAGCGGGAGACCAATGAGCAGTTCTTC
CASQRETNEQFF
>-|TRBJ1-6|TRBD1|TRBV6-1
TGTGCCAGCAGCCTACAGGGGAGTAGATCACCCCTCCACTTT
CASSLQGSRSPLHF
>many|TRBJ2-7|-|TRBV10-3
TGTGCCATCAAGGCTCGTAGCTCCTACGAGCAGTACTTC
CAIKARSSYEQYF
>few|TRBJ1-2|-|TRBV7-9
TGTGCCAGCAGCCGCCAGGGACGGGTCGGCGGCTACACCTTC
CASSRQGRVGGYTF
>many|TRBJ1-1|-|TRBV27
TGTGCCAGCAGTTTATATAAGGGCACTGAAGCTTTCTTT
CASSLYKGTEAFF
>few|TRBJ1-5|-|TRBV5-1
TGCGCCAGCAGCATGCTACCAGGGAGCAATCAGCCCCAGCATTTT
CASSMLPGSNQPQHF
>few|TRBJ2-7|-|TRBV6-1
TGTGCCAGCAGTCTGGACGGCTTGAGCTACGAGCAGTACTTC
CASSLDGLSYEQYF
>-|TRBJ1-2|-|TRBV10-3
TGTGCCATCAGTGATTCGGGGCTGGGCTATGGCTACACCTTC
CAISDSGLGYGYTF
>-|TRBJ2-1|-|TRBV18
TGTGCCAGCTCACCTTTCGTATTCGGGGACTCTAGCTCCTACAATGAGCAGTTCTTC
CASSPFVFGDSSSYNEQFF
>few|TRBJ2-7|TRBD2|TRBV7-2
TGTGCCAGCAGCTTCACTAGCGGGAGGGCCTCCTACGAGCAGTACTTC
CASSFTSGRASYEQYF
>many|TRBJ2-7|-|TRBV6-2/TRBV6-3
TGTGCCAGCAGTTACTCCCGCTCTTACGAGCAGTACTTC
CASSYSRSYEQYF
>many|TRBJ2-3|TRBD2|TRBV9
TGTGCCAGCAGCGCTTACATAGCGGGACGCACAGATACGCAGTATTTT
CASSAYIAGRTDTQYF
>few|TRBJ1-1|-|TRBV5-1
TGCGCCAGCAGCTTGGTAGGTACCAGTGGCACTGAAGCTTTCTTT
CASSLVGTSGTEAFF
>many|TRBJ2-3|-|TRBV20-1
TGCAGTGCTAGGCAAGATACGCAGTATTTT
CSARQDTQYF
>many|TRBJ1-6|-|TRBV9
TGTGCCAGCAGCGTAAGTGCGAACGAAGGGTCGGGAAATTCACCCCTCCACTTT
CASSVSANEGSGNSPLHF
>many|TRBJ2-1|TRBD2|TRBV18
TGTGCCAGCTCACCACCAGGACTAGCCGGAGAGCAGTTCTTC
CASSPPGLAGEQFF
>few|TRBJ2-3|-|TRBV5-8
TGTGCCAGCAGCTTGGCCGGGAGAGGGGAGACAGATACGCAGTATTTT
CASSLAGRGETDTQYF
>few|TRBJ2-1|-|TRBV6-2/TRBV6-3
TGTGCCAGCAGTAACGACTTAAACCCGAGGGTGGAGCAGTTCTTC
CASSNDLNPRVEQFF
>many|TRBJ2-1|TRBD1|TRBV29-1
TGCAGGGCCGAGGTGGGGACAGGGACCCATGAGCAGTTCTTC
CRAEVGTGTHEQFF
>-|TRBJ2-5|-|TRBV5-1
TGCGCCAGCAGCGGGGGGCTATTCCAAGAGACCCAGTACTTC
CASSGGLFQETQYF
>-|TRBJ2-2|-|TRBV7-9
TGTGCCAGCAGCTCGTTAATCTCGGGGGACACCGGGGAGCTGTTTTTT
CASSSLISGDTGELFF
>few|TRBJ2-4|-|TRBV7-2
TGTGCCAGCAGCTTAGGGGCCAGAAACATTCAGTACTTC
CASSLGARNIQYF
>many|TRBJ2-5|TRBD1|TRBV5-1
TGCGCCAGCAGCTGGAAGGACAGGGCCCCCGAGACCCAGTACTTC
CASSWKDRAPETQYF
>many|TRBJ1-2|-|TRBV28
TGTGCCAGCAGTTTATCGACTCGTATTCGGGCTGGCTACACCTTC
CASSLSTRIRAGYTF
>-|TRBJ2-5|-|TRBV28
TGTGCCAGCAGTTCCCCGTTCGGCCCCCGGTCCTGGACCCAGTACTTC
CASSSPFGPRSWTQYF
>few|TRBJ2-7|-|TRBV7-2
TGTGCCAGCAGAGGAACAACGACTCCCTCCTACGAGCAGTACTTC
CASRGTTTPSYEQYF
>few|TRBJ2-1|-|TRBV4-2
TGTGCCAGCAGCCAAGACAGGCGAAAGCAGTTCTTC
CASSQDRRKQFF
>many|TRBJ1-4|-|TRBV28
TGTGCCAGCAACGTCGGGTTTAGAGAAAAACTGTTTTTT
CASNVGFREKLFF
>-|TRBJ1-2|TRBD1|TRBV7-8
TGTGCCAGCAGCTTAGCGGGACAGGGGGGCGGCTACACCTTC
CASSLAGQGGGYTF
>few|TRBJ2-1|TRBD2|TRBV7-9
TGTGCCAGCAGCTTAGTACCTAGCGGGAGACTCTACAATGAGCAGTTCTTC
CASSLVPSGRLYNEQFF
>few|TRBJ2-3|-|TRBV5-1
TGCGCCAGCAGCTCAGAGCGGGCTCGGGCAGATACGCAGTATTTT
CASSSERARADTQYF
>-|TRBJ1-2|-|TRBV7-2
TGTGCCAGCAGCTTAGGCCTACCAGGTCTCCCTGGCTACACCTTC
CASSLGLPGLPGYTF
>-|TRBJ1-2|-|TRBV10-3
TGTGCCATCGGGCCCGGGACGGACGTCTATGGCTACACCTTC
CAIGPGTDVYGYTF
>few|TRBJ2-3|-|TRBV2
TGTGCCAGCACCCTCTCAAGCTCCAATACGCAGTATTTT
CASTLSSSNTQYF
>few|TRBJ2-7|TRBD2|TRBV6-5
TGTGCCAGCAGTTACTCGTTACTAGCGGGAGACTACGAGCAGTACTTC
CASSYSLLAGDYEQYF
>-|TRBJ1-4|TRBD1|TRBV27
TGTGCCAGCAGGGGACAGAATAATGAAAAACTGTTTTTT
CASRGQNNEKLFF
>-|TRBJ1-5|-|TRBV28
TGTGCCAGCAGTTTATCGTCCGGTTATCAGCCCCAGCATTTT
CASSLSSGYQPQHF
>-|TRBJ2-4|-|TRBV7-9
TGTGCCAGCAGCCGTGGCACGACCCTCGGAAACATTCAGTACTTC
CASSRGTTLGNIQYF